The 27 T cell receptor beta chains given below trace back to one sample, sequenced in a study of control samples from healthy donors and cancer patients. Some clones are missing from TCRdb's copy, which holds only in-frame ones; the method was immunoSEQ multiplex PCR. Of approximately 120,000 clones in the sample, less than 90% were seen once. The sequenced sample consisted of blood. These receptors came from a man younger than 35 in good health.

This chain links TRBV28 with TRBJ2-7; TRBD2 matches 9 bases. The germline V gene encodes CDR1 MDHEN and CDR2 SYDVKM. This CDR3 is built from 14 residues. After removal of 10 bases from V and 3 bases from J, the junction contained 10 bases not matched to a gene. CDR3 residues: CATVRGGGDYEQYF. CDR3 in DNA: TGTGCCACCGTCCGGGGCGGGGGGGACTACGAGCAGTACTTC.

The J gene is TRBJ1-2, the V gene TRBV15, with 7 bases lining up with TRBD1. This CDR3 comprises 15 residues. Germline V gene data show CDR1 as LNHNV and CDR2 as YYDKDF (reference sequence). V was clipped by 0 bases and J by 5 bases; unmatched bases: 6. The CDR3 DNA reads TGTGCCACCAGCAGAGAAAGGGGGCAGGTGTATGGCTACACCTTC. Its protein is CATSRERGQVYGYTF.

This clone was detected only once. The rearrangement joins TRBV7-3 to TRBJ2-3; the D gene is possibly TRBD1 (5 bases). The V end lost 4 bases, the J end lost 0 bases, and 11 bases lay between the germline ends. The CDR3 totals 15 residues. Germline V gene lookup returns CDR1 SGHTA and CDR2 FQGTGA. The CDR3 region is CASSSQGGSTDTQYF. The CDR3, as DNA: TGTGCCAGCAGCTCCCAGGGTGGTAGCACAGATACGCAGTATTTT.

The chain combines TRBV19 with TRBJ1-5; 7 nucleotides agree with TRBD1. The trim removed 5 bases at V and 4 bases at J, leaving 5 bases unmatched. CDR1 is LNHDA and CDR2 is SQIVND in the germline V gene (reference sequence). The CDR3 has 14 residues. CDR3 DNA: TGTGCCAGTAGTGGCGGGACAGTTAATCAGCCCCAGCATTTT. This gives the protein CASSGGTVNQPQHF.

The rearrangement uses TRBV5-1 and TRBJ2-1, with 12 positions matching TRBD2. Losses at the gene ends were 3 bases for V and 3 bases for J; bases not matched to a gene: 1. Germline loops: CDR1 SGHRS, CDR2 YFSETQ. The CDR3 loop spans 15 amino acids. The CDR3 region is CASSSSGRDYNEQFF. The CDR3 DNA reads TGCGCCAGCAGCTCTAGCGGGAGGGACTACAATGAGCAGTTCTTC.

The chain employs TRBV19 and TRBJ1-1; no definite D call. The CDR3 sequence is 15 residues long. Trimming stripped 1 base from V and 1 base from J, with 10 bases between. Germline lookup yields CDR1 LNHDA and CDR2 SQIVND (reference sequence). The CDR3 DNA follows: TGTGCCAGTAGTATAGCGTCCTTGGGGAACACTGAAGCTTTCTTT. Translation gives CASSIASLGNTEAFF.

This rearrangement joins TRBV11-2 to TRBJ1-2; D is unclear. The CDR3 has 15 amino acids. Germline V CDR1 and CDR2: SGHAT, FQNNGV. V was pared by 2 bases and J by 7 bases, with 17 bases between. DNA of the CDR3: TGTGCCAGCAGCTTATCCCGGACGCTTATGGGTGGCTACACCTTC. It specifies CASSLSRTLMGGYTF.

The chain is built from TRBV3-1 (or the pseudogene TRBV3-2) and TRBJ1-5, with D perhaps matching TRBD1 (5 bases). This CDR3 region has 17 residues. Germline loops: CDR1 LGHDT, CDR2 YNNKEL (reference sequence). The V gene lost 1 base and the J gene lost 0 bases, with 13 bases spanning the gap. CDR3 region: CASSQGTGEYSNQPQHF. The CDR3 nucleotides are TGTGCCAGCAGCCAAGGCACAGGCGAATATAGCAATCAGCCCCAGCATTTT.

Turning to this clone: One junction end does not reproduce the germline sequence, and a read error may be involved. The gene calls are TRBV7-2 and TRBJ1-1; tentative D call: TRBD1 (5 bases). The CDR3 has 10 residues. Germline V gene lookup returns CDR1 SGHTA and CDR2 FQGNSA. The DNA for the CDR3 is TGTGCCAGCAGCTTTGGGGCCGTGGTCTTT. Its translation is CASSFGAVVF.

The chain joins TRBV6-2 or TRBV6-3 to TRBJ1-6; possibly TRBD1 for D (6 bases). The CDR3 has 15 residues. Germline values: CDR1 MNHEY, CDR2 SVGEGT. The V gene lost 4 bases and the J gene lost 6 bases, with 13 bases spanning the gap. CDR3 DNA sequence: TGTGCCAGCAGTTCCGGACAGATCGTTAATTCACCCCTCCACTTT. Amino acids: CASSSGQIVNSPLHF.

This chain connects TRBV19 to TRBJ1-3; 9 nucleotides align to TRBD1. The CDR3 runs to 15 residues. The V and J ends lost 7 bases and 3 bases, in that order; junction bases with no gene match: 7. The germline gives CDR1 LNHDA, CDR2 SQIVND (reference sequence). CDR3 in DNA: TGTGCCAGTACCGCACAGGGGGCAAGTGGAAACACCATATATTTT. Translation gives CASTAQGASGNTIYF.

The sample holds a few counts of this clone. This CDR3 reads CASSETPANTGELFF. CDR3 nucleotide sequence: TGTGCCAGCAGTGAGACTCCCGCGAACACCGGGGAGCTGTTTTTT. The rearrangement joins TRBV2 to TRBJ2-2, with D hard to call. V lost 3 bases and J lost 0, with 8 bases in between. Germline V gene lookup returns CDR1 SNHLY and CDR2 FYNNEI. The CDR3 contains 15 residues.

V gene TRBV24-1 combines with J gene TRBJ1-2, with 9 nucleotides matching TRBD1. V gave up 3 bases and J gave up 6 bases; unmatched junction bases: 7. The length of the CDR3 is 15 residues. Per germline, CDR1 KGHDR and CDR2 SFDVKD. The CDR3 loop is CATSDITGGMHGYTF. DNA for the CDR3: TGTGCCACCAGTGATATTACAGGGGGCATGCATGGCTACACCTTC.

The chain carries TRBV19 and TRBJ2-7; D not certain. This CDR3 comprises 15 residues. Trimming stripped 4 bases from V and 0 bases from J, with 13 bases between. CDR1 LNHDA and CDR2 SQIVND come from the germline V gene (reference sequence). CDR3: CASSTTPTVSYEQYF. The CDR3 bases are TGTGCCAGTAGTACCACGCCCACGGTCTCCTACGAGCAGTACTTC.

The gene calls are TRBV7-3 and TRBJ2-3, with D tentatively TRBD1 (5 bases). Trimming pared 5 bases from V and 0 bases from J, leaving 12 bases between. Germline values: CDR1 SGHTA, CDR2 FQGTGA. CDR3 length: 15 amino acids. The CDR3 bases are TGTGCCAGCAGCCCCTTGGGGCAGAGCACAGATACGCAGTATTTT. This encodes CASSPLGQSTDTQYF.

The chain couples TRBV2 to TRBJ1-1; D is uncertain. Deletions cut 7 bases from V and 4 bases from J, with 4 bases between. The CDR3 has 10 residues. Germline assignment: CDR1 SNHLY and CDR2 FYNNEI. The CDR3 DNA reads TGTGCCAGCATCGCCACTGAAGCTTTCTTT. It is translated as CASIATEAFF.

The chain employs TRBV3-1 (or the pseudogene TRBV3-2) and TRBJ2-3; a possible D gene is TRBD1 (5 bases). CDR1 and CDR2 (germline): LGHDT, YNNKEL (reference sequence). Trimming pared 0 bases from V and 1 base from J, leaving 11 bases between. The CDR3 has 16 amino acids. CDR3 residues: CASSQDPARGTDTQYF. Written as DNA, the CDR3 is TGTGCCAGCAGCCAAGATCCGGCCAGGGGCACAGATACGCAGTATTTT.

The rearrangement uses TRBV5-1 and TRBJ2-3, with D possibly being TRBD2 (5 bases). This CDR3 has 15 amino acids. Germline V gene lookup returns CDR1 SGHRS and CDR2 YFSETQ. Trimming cost V 0 bases and J 4 bases, with 12 bases left between them. Written as DNA, the CDR3 is TGCGCCAGCAGCTTGGTCGTGGGAGAGGCAGATACGCAGTATTTT. This gives the protein CASSLVVGEADTQYF.

This chain joins TRBV6-5 and TRBJ2-3; D is uncertain. V lost 0 bases, J lost 5 bases, and 9 bases lay in between. The CDR3 runs to 14 residues. The germline V gene encodes CDR1 MNHEY and CDR2 SVGAGI. CDR3 sequence reads: CASSYSLWGDTQYF. CDR3 bases: TGTGCCAGCAGTTACTCGTTGTGGGGAGATACGCAGTATTTT.

The CDR3 DNA is TGTGCCAGCAACCTAGCGGGAGCCATCTACGAGCAGTACTTC. Protein sequence: CASNLAGAIYEQYF. The chain recombines TRBV11-2 with TRBJ2-7, with TRBD2 matching 10 bases. Germline V gene data show CDR1 as SGHAT and CDR2 as FQNNGV. The CDR3 runs to 14 residues. Trimming took 7 bases from V and 3 from J; bases not matched to a gene: 6.

V and J are TRBV28 and TRBJ1-1; 9 nucleotides align to TRBD1. Germline V gives CDR1 MDHEN, CDR2 SYDVKM. With V trimmed by 6 bases and J by 10 bases, 9 bases remained unmatched. CDR3 length equals 13 residues. The CDR3 loop reads CASRPTGTGLAFF. CDR3 coding DNA: TGTGCCAGCAGACCTACCGGGACAGGGTTAGCTTTCTTT.

J is TRBJ2-1 and V is TRBV9; 9 bases fit TRBD2. The CDR3 sequence is 19 residues long. With 0 bases clipped from V and 10 bases from J, the junction kept 20 bases outside the gene matches. Germline CDR1 SGDLS, CDR2 YYNGEE. The CDR3 DNA sequence: TGTGCCAGCAGCGTAGTGGATTTTTGGCGGGAGGGCCTTCTTCGGGAGCAGTTCTTC. Its protein is CASSVVDFWREGLLREQFF.

The rearrangement links TRBV10-3 to TRBJ1-5, with 7 positions matching TRBD1. From germline, CDR1 is ENHRY and CDR2 SYGVKD. Losses at the gene ends were 4 bases for V and 7 bases for J; bases not matched to a gene: 4. CDR3 length: 13 residues. In nucleotides, the CDR3 is TGTGCCATCAGTGGGACAGGTCAGCAGCCCCAGCATTTT. The encoded protein is CAISGTGQQPQHF.

This clone showed up just a few times. The rearrangement uses TRBV5-1 and TRBJ2-6; D remains ambiguous. In germline, CDR1 is SGHRS, CDR2 YFSETQ. The V end was cut by 3 bases, the J end by 4 bases, with 5 bases between. CDR3 length: 13 residues. CDR3: CASSWAGANVLTF. CDR3 DNA: TGCGCCAGCAGCTGGGCAGGGGCCAACGTCCTGACTTTC.

The rearrangement uses TRBV5-6 and TRBJ1-1; D is uncertain. V was shortened by 0 bases and J by 7 bases, with 10 bases between the two germline ends. CDR1 and CDR2 from the germline V gene are SGHDT and YYEEEE. This CDR3 region has 13 residues. The CDR3 nucleotides read TGTGCCAGCAGCTTGGAGACACGGCGTGAAGCTTTCTTT. It codes for CASSLETRREAFF. The entire variable domain, with the rest obtained from reference TRBV5-6 and TRBJ1-1, is as follows: DAGVTQSPTHLIKTRGQQVTLRCSPKSGHDTVSWYQQALGQGPQFIFQYYEEEERQRGNFPDRFSGHQFPNYSSELNVNALLLGDSALYLCASSLETRREAFFGQGTRLTVV.

This clone was recorded only once. The V and J genes are TRBV5-4 and TRBJ2-1; 7 positions agree with TRBD2. Per the germline V gene, CDR1 is SGHNT and CDR2 is YYREEE (reference sequence). CDR3 length: 15 residues. V shed 1 base, J shed 3 bases, and the junction held 4 bases outside the gene matches. For the CDR3, the DNA is TGTGCCAGCAGCTTGTTGGGCGGGAGCTACAATGAGCAGTTCTTC. Translation gives CASSLLGGSYNEQFF.

V gene TRBV15 combines with J gene TRBJ2-7; 11 positions match TRBD2. Germline CDR1 reads LNHNV; CDR2 reads YYDKDF (reference sequence). There are 16 residues in the CDR3. V trimming: 0 bases; J trimming: 6 bases; junction bases outside the gene matches: 7. The DNA for the CDR3 is TGTGCCACCAGCAGAGATCTAGCGGGAGGTCAGGGCGAGCAGTACTTC. Protein product: CATSRDLAGGQGEQYF.